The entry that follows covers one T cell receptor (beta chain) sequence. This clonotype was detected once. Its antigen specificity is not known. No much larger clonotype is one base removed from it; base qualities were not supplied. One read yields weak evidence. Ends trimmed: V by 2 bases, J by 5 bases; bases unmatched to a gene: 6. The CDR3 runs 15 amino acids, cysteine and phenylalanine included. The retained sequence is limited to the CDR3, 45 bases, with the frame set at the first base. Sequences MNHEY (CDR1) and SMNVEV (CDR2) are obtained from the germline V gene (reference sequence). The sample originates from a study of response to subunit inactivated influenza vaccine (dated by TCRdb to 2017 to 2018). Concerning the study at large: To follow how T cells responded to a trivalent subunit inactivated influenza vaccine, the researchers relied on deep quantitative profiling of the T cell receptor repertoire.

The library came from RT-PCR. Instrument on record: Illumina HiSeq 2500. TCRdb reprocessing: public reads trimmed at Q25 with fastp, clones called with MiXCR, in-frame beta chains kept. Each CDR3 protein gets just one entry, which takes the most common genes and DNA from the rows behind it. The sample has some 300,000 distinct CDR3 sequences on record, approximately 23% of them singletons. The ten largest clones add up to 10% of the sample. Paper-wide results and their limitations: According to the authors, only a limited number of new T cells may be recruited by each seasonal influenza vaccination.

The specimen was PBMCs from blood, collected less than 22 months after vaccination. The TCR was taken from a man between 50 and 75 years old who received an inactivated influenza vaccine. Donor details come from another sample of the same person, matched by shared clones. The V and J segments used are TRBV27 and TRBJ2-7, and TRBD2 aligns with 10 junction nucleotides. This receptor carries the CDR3 CASSLIAGGIDEQYF. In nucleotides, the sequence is TGTGCCAGCAGTTTAATAGCGGGGGGTATCGACGAGCAGTACTTC.